This T cell receptor (beta chain) originates from a study of CD8 T cells in Susac syndrome. Reverse transcription of about 0.45 to 1 ug RNA used random hexamers. Amplification of the TCR beta CDR3 was carried out by immunoSEQ multiplex PCR, which spanned a total of 54 Vbeta and 13 Jbeta segments. One entry per CDR3 protein, called by TCRdb with MiXCR from the immunoSEQ multiplex PCR reads. The profile covers about 130,000 distinct CDR3 sequences, with approximately 94% appearing a single time and 0.1% to 0.15% taken by the ten largest. CDR3 length equals 16 residues. V gave up 2 bases and J gave up 2 bases; unmatched junction bases: 8. This clonotype has only one observation. Sequencing of TCR beta drew on CD8+ and CD4+ T cells from blood. TEMRA cells were FACS-enriched, and CD8+ and CD4+ T cells were isolated negatively.

The chain couples TRBV12-3 or TRBV12-4 to TRBJ2-5; 7 positions agree with TRBD1. The receptor was derived from a human donor with multiple sclerosis. Source material: CD4+ T cells from PBMCs. Written as DNA, the CDR3 is TGTGCCAGCAGTTTACGTCAGGGGGTCGCGCAAGAGACCCAGTACTTC. Translation gives CASSLRQGVAQETQYF.